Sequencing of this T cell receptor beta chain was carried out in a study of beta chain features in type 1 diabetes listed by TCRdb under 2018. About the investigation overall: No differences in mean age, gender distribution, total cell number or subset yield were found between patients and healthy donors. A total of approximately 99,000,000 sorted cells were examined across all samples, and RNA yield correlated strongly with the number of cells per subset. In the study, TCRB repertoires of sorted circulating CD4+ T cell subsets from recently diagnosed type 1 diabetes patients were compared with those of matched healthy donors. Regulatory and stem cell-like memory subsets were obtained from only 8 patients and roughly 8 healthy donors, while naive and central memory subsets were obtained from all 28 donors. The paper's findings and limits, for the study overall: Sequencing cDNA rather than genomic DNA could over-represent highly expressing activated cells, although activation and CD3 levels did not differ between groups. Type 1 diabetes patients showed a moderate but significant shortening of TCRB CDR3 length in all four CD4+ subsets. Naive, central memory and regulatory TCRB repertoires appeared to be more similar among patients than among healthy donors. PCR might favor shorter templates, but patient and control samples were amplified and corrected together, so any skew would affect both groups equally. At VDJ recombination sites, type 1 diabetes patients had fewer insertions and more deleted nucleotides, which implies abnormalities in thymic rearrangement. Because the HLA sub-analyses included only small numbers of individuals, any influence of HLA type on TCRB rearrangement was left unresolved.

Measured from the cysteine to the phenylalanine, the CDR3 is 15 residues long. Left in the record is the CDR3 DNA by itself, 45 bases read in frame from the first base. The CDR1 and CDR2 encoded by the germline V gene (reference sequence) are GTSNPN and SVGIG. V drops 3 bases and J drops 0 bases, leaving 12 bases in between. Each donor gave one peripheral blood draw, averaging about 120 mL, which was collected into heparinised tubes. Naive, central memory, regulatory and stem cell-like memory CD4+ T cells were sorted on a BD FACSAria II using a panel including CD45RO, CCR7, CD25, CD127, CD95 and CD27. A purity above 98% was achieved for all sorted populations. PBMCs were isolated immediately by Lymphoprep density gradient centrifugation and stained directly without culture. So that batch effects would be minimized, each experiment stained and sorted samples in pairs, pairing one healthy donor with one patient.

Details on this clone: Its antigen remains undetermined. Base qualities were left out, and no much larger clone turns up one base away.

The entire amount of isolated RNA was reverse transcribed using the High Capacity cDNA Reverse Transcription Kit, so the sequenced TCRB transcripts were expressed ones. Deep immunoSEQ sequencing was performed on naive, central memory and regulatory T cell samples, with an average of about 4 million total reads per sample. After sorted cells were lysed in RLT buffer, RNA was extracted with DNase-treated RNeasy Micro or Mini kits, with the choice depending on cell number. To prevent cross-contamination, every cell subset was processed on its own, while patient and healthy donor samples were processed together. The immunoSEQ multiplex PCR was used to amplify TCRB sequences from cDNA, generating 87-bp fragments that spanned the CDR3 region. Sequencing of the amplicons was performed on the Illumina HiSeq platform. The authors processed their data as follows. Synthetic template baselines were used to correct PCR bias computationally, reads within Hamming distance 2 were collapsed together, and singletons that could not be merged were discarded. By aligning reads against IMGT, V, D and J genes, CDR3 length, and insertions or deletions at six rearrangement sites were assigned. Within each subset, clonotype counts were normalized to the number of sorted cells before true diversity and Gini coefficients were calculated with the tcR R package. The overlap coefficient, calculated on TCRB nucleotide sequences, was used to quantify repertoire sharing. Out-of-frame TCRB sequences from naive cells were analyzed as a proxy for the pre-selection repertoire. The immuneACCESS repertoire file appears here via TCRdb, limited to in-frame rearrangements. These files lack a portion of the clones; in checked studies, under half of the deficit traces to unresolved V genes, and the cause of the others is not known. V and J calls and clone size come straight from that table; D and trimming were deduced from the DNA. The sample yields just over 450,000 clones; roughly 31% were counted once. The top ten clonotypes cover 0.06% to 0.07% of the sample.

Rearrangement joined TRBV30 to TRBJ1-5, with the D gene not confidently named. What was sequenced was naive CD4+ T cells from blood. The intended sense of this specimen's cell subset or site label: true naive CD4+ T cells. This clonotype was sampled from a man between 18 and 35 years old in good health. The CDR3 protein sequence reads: CAWSKVGLSNQPQHF. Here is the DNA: TGTGCCTGGAGCAAGGTTGGACTTAGCAATCAGCCCCAGCATTTT.